This is a list of T cell receptor beta chains from one sample in a study of T-cell memory formation after mild COVID-19. TCRdb processed the 5' RACE reads anew with MiXCR; each CDR3 protein has one entry. The sample holds 300,000 to 350,000 distinct CDR3 sequences; about 13% are singletons and the top ten take roughly 23%. The specimen sequenced was PBMCs or a T cell subset sorted from them (not recorded which). The receptors originated from a man between 18 and 29 years old who had mild COVID-19 (a few samples of this study predate the infection). Cell type and time point are not known. Each CDR3 is given with its conserved first and last residue. The D gene is left open where the match is weak. Not every row has a clone size; where given, it reads once, few, many or a size class.

clone size | J gene | D gene | V gene | CDR3 protein | CDR3 DNA
few | TRBJ2-6 | . | TRBV5-1 | CASSSRQTSGANVLTF | TGCGCCAGCAGCTCGAGACAGACCTCTGGGGCCAACGTCCTGACTTTC
. | TRBJ1-1 | TRBD1 | TRBV5-1 | CASSLEDRAVTEAFF | TGCGCCAGCAGCTTGGAGGACAGGGCGGTCACTGAAGCTTTCTTT
. | TRBJ1-5 | . | TRBV7-2 | CASSPHGGYSQPQHF | TGTGCCAGCAGCCCTCATGGGGGGTACAGTCAGCCCCAGCATTTT
few | TRBJ2-5 | TRBD1 | TRBV12-5 | CASGSGGQETQYF | TGTGCTAGTGGGTCAGGGGGCCAAGAGACCCAGTACTTC
. | TRBJ1-5 | . | TRBV20-1 | CSAAQGPNQPQHF | TGCAGTGCGGCGCAGGGGCCTAATCAGCCCCAGCATTTT
few | TRBJ2-3 | . | TRBV7-6 | CASSPRWTTDTQYF | TGTGCCAGCAGCCCTAGGTGGACGACAGATACGCAGTATTTT
. | TRBJ2-1 | TRBD1 | TRBV20-1 | CSVMDRGSFNEQFF | TGCAGTGTCATGGACAGGGGGAGCTTCAATGAGCAGTTCTTC
few | TRBJ2-1 | TRBD2 | TRBV7-2 | CASSGGGNEQFF | TGTGCCAGCAGCGGGGGGGGAAATGAGCAGTTCTTC
. | TRBJ2-1 | . | TRBV4-1 | CASSPTAAHSSYNEQFF | TGCGCCAGCAGCCCCACAGCGGCGCACAGCTCCTACAATGAGCAGTTCTTC
few | TRBJ1-5 | . | TRBV10-3 | CAISESAGSDQPQHF | TGTGCCATCAGTGAGTCTGCGGGGAGCGATCAGCCCCAGCATTTT
. | TRBJ1-6 | . | TRBV7-9 | CASSLVRVSPLHF | TGTGCCAGCAGCTTGGTCAGGGTTTCACCCCTCCACTTT
few | TRBJ1-2 | TRBD1 | TRBV12-3/TRBV12-4 | CASRGTGPANYGYTF | TGTGCCAGCAGGGGGACAGGTCCAGCTAACTATGGCTACACCTTC
many | TRBJ2-1 | . | TRBV14 | CASSTYNEQFF | TGTGCCAGCAGCACCTACAATGAGCAGTTCTTC
. | TRBJ2-5 | TRBD1 | TRBV7-9 | CASSLQGNVGTQYF | TGTGCCAGCAGCCTACAGGGGAATGTTGGGACCCAGTACTTC
. | TRBJ1-1 | . | TRBV5-5 | CASSRRGAEAFF | TGTGCCAGCAGCCGGCGGGGCGCTGAAGCTTTCTTT
few | TRBJ1-3 | . | TRBV2 | CASSEERAAGNTIYF | TGTGCCAGCAGTGAAGAAAGGGCAGCTGGAAACACCATATATTTT
few | TRBJ1-2 | . | TRBV20-1 | CSARVQNYGYTF | TGCAGTGCTAGAGTCCAGAACTATGGCTACACCTTC
. | TRBJ2-5 | . | TRBV9 | CASSLTAGLTQETQYF | TGTGCCAGCAGCTTAACTGCGGGACTGACCCAAGAGACCCAGTACTTC
few | TRBJ2-2 | . | TRBV5-1 | CASSLVRHTNTGELFF | TGCGCCAGCAGCTTGGTTAGACACACGAACACCGGGGAGCTGTTTTTT
. | TRBJ2-5 | . | TRBV5-1 | CASSLDPAVQETQYF | TGCGCCAGCAGCTTGGACCCGGCGGTCCAAGAGACCCAGTACTTC
few | TRBJ2-3 | TRBD2 | TRBV6-4 | CASGAGGPWGTDTQYF | TGTGCCAGCGGAGCGGGGGGCCCCTGGGGCACAGATACGCAGTATTTT
many | TRBJ1-4 | . | TRBV7-2 | CASSLNQEKLFF | TGTGCCAGCAGCTTAAATCAGGAAAAACTGTTTTTT
. | TRBJ1-2 | . | TRBV5-1 | CASSLGDNGYTF | TGCGCCAGCAGCTTGGGGGACAACGGCTACACCTTC
few | TRBJ1-2 | . | TRBV20-1 | CSARIDRNYGYTF | TGCAGTGCTAGAATAGACAGAAACTATGGCTACACCTTC
few | TRBJ1-2 | TRBD1 | TRBV15 | CATSGGQGLDYGYTF | TGTGCCACCAGCGGAGGACAGGGACTGGATTATGGCTACACCTTC
few | TRBJ2-6 | . | TRBV9 | CASSVVGTGANVLTF | TGTGCCAGCAGCGTAGTGGGGACTGGGGCCAACGTCCTGACTTTC
few | TRBJ1-6 | . | TRBV5-1 | CASSWSPTAPVSWGINSPLHF | TGCGCCAGCAGCTGGAGTCCCACAGCCCCCGTCAGCTGGGGAATAAATTCACCCCTCCACTTT
. | TRBJ1-1 | TRBD1 | TRBV5-1 | CASSPPRQGEAFF | TGCGCCAGCAGCCCCCCCAGACAGGGTGAAGCTTTCTTT
. | TRBJ2-1 | TRBD2 | TRBV5-1 | CASSWFGEGSGNEQFF | TGCGCCAGCAGCTGGTTCGGGGAGGGATCGGGAAATGAGCAGTTCTTC